The entry that follows covers one T cell receptor beta chain sequence. As yet, its antigen is unknown. As for treatment: roughly 10-day PBMC culture with coronavirus spike peptide pools or control peptides (ViraFEST assay). CDR3 size: 12 residues. From germline, CDR1 is DFQATT and CDR2 SNEGSKA (reference sequence). V lost 2 bases to trimming and J lost 6 bases; unmatched junction nucleotides: 4. This record belongs to a study of vaccination and CD4 T cells after COVID-19. About the research overall: Overlapping spike peptides served as the stimulus for the cells. These peptides came from SARS-CoV-2 and from the common cold coronaviruses HCoV-NL63, HCoV-OC43 and HCoV-229E.

With the Oncomine TCR Beta short-read assay, DNA from cultured CD4+ T cells was sequenced. Extraction of genomic DNA was performed on cultured CD4+ T cells. TCRdb called the PCR reads again in MiXCR, with one record for every CDR3 protein. The table has 20,000 to 25,000 distinct CDR3 sequences, less than 50% seen once; the top ten hold approximately 5.3%. Here the sequenced sample was CD4+ T cells from blood, cultured in vitro, taken before SARS-CoV-2 vaccination. This TCR was recovered from a human donor who had recovered from COVID-19. This chain joins TRBV20-1 and TRBJ2-7; 7 bases map to TRBD1. CDR3 nucleotides: TGCAGTGCTAGAATGACAGGGTTCGAGCAGTACTTC. It yields the protein CSARMTGFEQYF.